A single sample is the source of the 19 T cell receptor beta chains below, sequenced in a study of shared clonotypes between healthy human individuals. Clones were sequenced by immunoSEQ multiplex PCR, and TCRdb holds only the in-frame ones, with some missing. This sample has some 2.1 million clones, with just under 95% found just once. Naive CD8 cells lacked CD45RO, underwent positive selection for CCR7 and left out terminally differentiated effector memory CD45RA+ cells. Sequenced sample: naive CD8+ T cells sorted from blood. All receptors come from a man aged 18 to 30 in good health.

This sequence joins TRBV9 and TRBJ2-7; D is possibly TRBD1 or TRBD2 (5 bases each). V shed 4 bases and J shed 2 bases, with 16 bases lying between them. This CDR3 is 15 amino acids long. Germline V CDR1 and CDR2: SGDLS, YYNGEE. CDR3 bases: TGTGCCAGCAGCCTAGGGACCGATCCTACCTACGAGCAGTACTTC. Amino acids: CASSLGTDPTYEQYF.

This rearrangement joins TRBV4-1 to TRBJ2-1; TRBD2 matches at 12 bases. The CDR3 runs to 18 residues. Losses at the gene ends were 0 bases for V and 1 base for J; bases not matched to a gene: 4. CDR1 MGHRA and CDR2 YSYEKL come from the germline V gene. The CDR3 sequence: CASSQDQTSGGSYNEQFF. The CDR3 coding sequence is TGCGCCAGCAGCCAAGATCAGACTAGCGGGGGATCCTACAATGAGCAGTTCTTC.

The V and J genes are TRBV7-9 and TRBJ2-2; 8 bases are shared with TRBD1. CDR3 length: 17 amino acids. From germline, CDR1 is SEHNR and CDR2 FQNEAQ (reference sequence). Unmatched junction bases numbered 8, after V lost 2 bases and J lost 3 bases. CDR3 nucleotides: TGTGCCAGCAGCTTATTTCTCGGGACAGGAGACACCGGGGAGCTGTTTTTT. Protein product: CASSLFLGTGDTGELFF.

The CDR3 loop reads CASSSVGTEETQYF. The DNA of the CDR3 is TGTGCCAGCAGTAGCGTCGGGACTGAAGAGACCCAGTACTTC. The chain links TRBV27 to TRBJ2-5; maybe TRBD2 (6 bases). V was cut by 5 bases and J by 3 bases, with 13 bases left in between. Germline lookup yields CDR1 MNHEY and CDR2 SMNVEV (reference sequence). CDR3 length: 14 residues.

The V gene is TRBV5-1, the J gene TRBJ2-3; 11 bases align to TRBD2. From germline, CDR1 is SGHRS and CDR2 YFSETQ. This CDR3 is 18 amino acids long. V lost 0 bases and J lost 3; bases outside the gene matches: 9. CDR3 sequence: CASSLVSGRVVGTDTQYF. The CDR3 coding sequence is TGCGCCAGCAGCTTGGTTAGCGGGAGGGTCGTAGGTACAGATACGCAGTATTTT.

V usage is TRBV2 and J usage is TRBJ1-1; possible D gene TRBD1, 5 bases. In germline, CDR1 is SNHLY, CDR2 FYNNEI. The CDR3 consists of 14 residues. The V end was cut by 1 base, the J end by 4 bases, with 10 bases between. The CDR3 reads CASSEGQKGTEAFF. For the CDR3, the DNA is TGTGCCAGCAGTGAAGGACAGAAGGGCACTGAAGCTTTCTTT.

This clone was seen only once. The CDR3 DNA is TGTGCCAGCAGTTACGACCCGGGACGGAATTCACCCCTCCACTTT. It specifies CASSYDPGRNSPLHF. The chain recombines TRBV6-5 with TRBJ1-6; possible D gene TRBD1, 5 bases. CDR3 length equals 15 residues. Trimming left V 2 bases short and J 7 bases short, with 12 bases between. Germline lookup yields CDR1 MNHEY and CDR2 SVGAGI.

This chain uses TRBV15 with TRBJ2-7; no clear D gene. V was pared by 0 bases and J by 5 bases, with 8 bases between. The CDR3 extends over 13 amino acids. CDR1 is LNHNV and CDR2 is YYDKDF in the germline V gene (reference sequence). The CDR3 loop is CATSRDPFHEQYF. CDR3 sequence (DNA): TGTGCCACCAGCAGAGACCCCTTCCACGAGCAGTACTTC.

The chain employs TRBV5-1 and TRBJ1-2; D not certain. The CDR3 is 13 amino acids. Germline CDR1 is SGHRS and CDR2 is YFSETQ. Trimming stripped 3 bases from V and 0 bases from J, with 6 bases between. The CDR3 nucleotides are TGCGCCAGCAGCTCCGGATCTAACTATGGCTACACCTTC. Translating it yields CASSSGSNYGYTF.

In DNA form, the CDR3 reads TGTGCCAGCAGGCGAGCGGGGGGCTCCTACGAGCAGTACTTC. This translates into CASRRAGGSYEQYF. The rearrangement uses TRBV27 and TRBJ2-7, with 9 bases aligning to TRBD2. The V gene end was trimmed by 6 bases and the J gene end by 0 bases; junction bases not matched to a gene: 3. Per germline, CDR1 MNHEY and CDR2 SMNVEV (reference sequence). This CDR3 spans 14 amino acids.

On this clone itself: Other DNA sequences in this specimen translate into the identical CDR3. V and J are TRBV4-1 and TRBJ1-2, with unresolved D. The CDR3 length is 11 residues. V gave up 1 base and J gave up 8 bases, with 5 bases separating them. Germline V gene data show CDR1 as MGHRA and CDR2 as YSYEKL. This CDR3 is CASSQGSGYTF. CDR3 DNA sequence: TGCGCCAGCAGCCAAGGGTCCGGCTACACCTTC.

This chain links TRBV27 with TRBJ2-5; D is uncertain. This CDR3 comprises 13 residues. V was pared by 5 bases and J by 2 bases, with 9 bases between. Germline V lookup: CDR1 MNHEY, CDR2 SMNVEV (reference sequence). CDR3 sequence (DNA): TGTGCCAGCAGTCCCACCGTACAAGAGACCCAGTACTTC. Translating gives CASSPTVQETQYF.

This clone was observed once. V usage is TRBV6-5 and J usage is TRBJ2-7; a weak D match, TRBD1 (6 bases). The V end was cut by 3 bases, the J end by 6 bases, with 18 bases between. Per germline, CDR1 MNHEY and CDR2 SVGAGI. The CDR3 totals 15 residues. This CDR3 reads CASSYLAGVSGEQYF. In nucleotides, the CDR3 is TGTGCCAGCAGTTATCTGGCAGGGGTGTCGGGCGAGCAGTACTTC.

CDR3 amino acids: CASSLLGYRGAVETQYF. The CDR3, as DNA: TGTGCCAGCAGTTTATTGGGGTATCGGGGGGCGGTGGAGACCCAGTACTTC. V gene TRBV27 combines with J gene TRBJ2-5; tentative D call: TRBD2 (7 bases). Trimming removed 1 base at V and 5 bases at J, with 20 bases between. Germline V gene lookup returns CDR1 MNHEY and CDR2 SMNVEV (reference sequence). There are 17 residues in the CDR3.

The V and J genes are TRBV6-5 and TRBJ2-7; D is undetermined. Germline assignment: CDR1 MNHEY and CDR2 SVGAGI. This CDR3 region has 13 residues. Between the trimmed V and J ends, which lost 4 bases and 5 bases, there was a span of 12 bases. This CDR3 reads CASSLGGPNEQYF. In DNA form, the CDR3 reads TGTGCCAGCAGTTTGGGCGGCCCCAACGAGCAGTACTTC.

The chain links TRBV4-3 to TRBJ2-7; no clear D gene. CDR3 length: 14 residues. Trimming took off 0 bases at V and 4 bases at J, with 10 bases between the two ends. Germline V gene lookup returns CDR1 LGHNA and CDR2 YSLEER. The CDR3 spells CASSQDGPSYEQYF. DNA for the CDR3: TGCGCCAGCAGCCAAGATGGGCCCTCATACGAGCAGTACTTC.

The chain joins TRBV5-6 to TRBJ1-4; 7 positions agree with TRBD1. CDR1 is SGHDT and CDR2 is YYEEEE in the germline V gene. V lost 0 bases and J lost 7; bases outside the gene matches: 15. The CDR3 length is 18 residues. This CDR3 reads CASSLGFPTGALGEKLFF. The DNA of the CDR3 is TGTGCCAGCAGCTTGGGGTTCCCAACAGGGGCCTTGGGTGAAAAACTGTTTTTT. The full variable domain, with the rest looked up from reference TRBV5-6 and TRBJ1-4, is DAGVTQSPTHLIKTRGQQVTLRCSPKSGHDTVSWYQQALGQGPQFIFQYYEEEERQRGNFPDRFSGHQFPNYSSELNVNALLLGDSALYLCASSLGFPTGALGEKLFFGSGTQLSVL.

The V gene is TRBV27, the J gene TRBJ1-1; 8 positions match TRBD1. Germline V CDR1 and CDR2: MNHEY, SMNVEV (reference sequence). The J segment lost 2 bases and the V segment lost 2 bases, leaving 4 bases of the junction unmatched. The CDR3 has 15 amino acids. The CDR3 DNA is TGTGCCAGCAGTTTAGAGTCAGGGGGCAACACTGAAGCTTTCTTT. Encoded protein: CASSLESGGNTEAFF.

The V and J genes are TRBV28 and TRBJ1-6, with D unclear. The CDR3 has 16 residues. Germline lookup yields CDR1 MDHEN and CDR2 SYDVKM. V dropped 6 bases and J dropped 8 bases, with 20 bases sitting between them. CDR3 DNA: TGTGCCAGCAGCCCGTCGGGTCTCGGAGAGTATTCACCCCTCCACTTT. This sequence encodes CASSPSGLGEYSPLHF.